The 17 T cell receptor beta chains in this list originate from one sample, sequenced in a study of T cells in Graves' hyperthyroidism and ophthalmopathy. TCR beta CDR3 sequences were amplified from RNA transcripts. Initially, a first-round RT-PCR of the TCR CDR3 employed the HTBI primer set. From the multiplex PCR reads, TCRdb called clonotypes with MiXCR, one entry per CDR3 protein. The data contain over 350,000 distinct CDR3 sequences, under 15% of them singletons. Sequenced input: blood. These receptors originate from a man aged 18 to 30 with Graves' ophthalmopathy.

The chain employs TRBV6-1 and TRBJ2-7, with 7 bases lining up with TRBD2. J gave up 5 bases and V 2 bases, and 9 bases lay outside the gene matches. Germline V gives CDR1 MNHNS, CDR2 SASEGT. The CDR3 covers 15 residues. The CDR3 region has the DNA TGTGCCAGCAGTGAATTGGCGGGGGAGGAGAACGAGCAGTACTTC. Its translation is CASSELAGEENEQYF.

This clonotype was detected many times. J is TRBJ2-3 and V is TRBV30, with TRBD2 matching over 9 bases. Germline V CDR1 and CDR2: GTSNPN, SVGIG (reference sequence). Trimming cost V 5 bases and J 2 bases; bases outside gene matches: 11. There are 16 residues in the CDR3. CDR3 sequence: CAWGAEAGGFTDTQYF. DNA for the CDR3: TGTGCCTGGGGGGCGGAGGCGGGAGGGTTCACAGATACGCAGTATTTT.

This chain joins TRBV9 and TRBJ2-7; the D is unclear. V lost 1 base to trimming and J lost 2 bases, with 16 bases between them. The germline gives CDR1 SGDLS, CDR2 YYNGEE. CDR3 length equals 16 residues. The CDR3 coding sequence is TGTGCCAGCAGCGTAAGAGATTTCGGATCCACCTACGAGCAGTACTTC. This translates into CASSVRDFGSTYEQYF.

This sequence joins TRBV6-9 and TRBJ2-5; D unresolved. CDR3 length equals 14 residues. V gave up 6 bases and J gave up 2 bases, with 13 bases separating them. CDR1 MNHGY and CDR2 SVAAGI come from the germline V gene. The CDR3 reads CASSLGSMQETQYF. In DNA, the CDR3 is TGTGCCAGCAGCTTAGGCAGTATGCAAGAGACCCAGTACTTC.

This clonotype appeared many times. This chain uses TRBV27 with TRBJ2-1, with TRBD1 as a possible D gene (5 bases). From germline, CDR1 is MNHEY and CDR2 SMNVEV (reference sequence). Trimming removed 1 base at V and 9 bases at J, with 13 bases between. CDR3 length: 14 residues. The DNA of the CDR3 is TGTGCCAGCAGTTTATTGGAGACAGCAGGTGAGCAGTTCTTC. It yields the protein CASSLLETAGEQFF.

This clonotype was seen repeatedly, ten times or more. The rearrangement links TRBV7-9 to TRBJ2-7; D is unresolved. Trimming removed 4 bases from V and 0 bases from J, with 7 bases in between. Germline CDR1 is SEHNR and CDR2 is FQNEAQ (reference sequence). CDR3 size: 13 residues. The DNA of the CDR3 is TGTGCCAGCAGCTCCCGGAGCTCCTACGAGCAGTACTTC. It translates to CASSSRSSYEQYF.

This clonotype showed up just a few times. The chain is built from TRBV3-1 and TRBJ1-2; D call uncertain. The CDR3 consists of 14 residues. The germline CDR1 and CDR2 sequences are LGHDT and YNNKEL (reference sequence). Trimming pared 4 bases from V and 6 bases from J, leaving 15 bases between. CDR3 loop: CASSPQTASHGYTF. CDR3 nucleotides: TGTGCCAGCAGCCCCCAGACGGCTAGCCATGGCTACACCTTC.

This clonotype was counted many times. The chain employs TRBV18 and TRBJ1-5, with 8 bases fitting TRBD1. The CDR3 is made up of 16 amino acids. Germline CDR1 is KGHSH and CDR2 is LQKENI. With 3 bases clipped from V and 1 base from J, the junction kept 5 bases outside the gene matches. DNA for the CDR3: TGTGCCAGCTCACCGATACAGGGGGGAAGCAATCAGCCCCAGCATTTT. Translating it yields CASSPIQGGSNQPQHF. Complete variable domain (other parts from reference TRBV18 and TRBJ1-5): NAGVMQNPRHLVRRRGQEARLRCSPMKGHSHVYWYRQLPEEGLKFMVYLQKENIIDESGMPKERFSAEFPKEGPSILRIQQVVRGDSAAYFCASSPIQGGSNQPQHFGDGTRLSIL.

This clonotype was found many times. The rearrangement uses TRBV6-5 and TRBJ1-4, with 12 bases lining up with TRBD1. V gave up 2 bases and J gave up 3 bases; unmatched junction bases: 4. Germline V CDR1 and CDR2: MNHEY, SVGAGI. The CDR3 is 17 residues long. This chain's CDR3 is CASSYGTGGAANEKLFF. For the CDR3, the DNA is TGTGCCAGCAGTTACGGGACAGGGGGCGCGGCTAATGAAAAACTGTTTTTT.

This clonotype was recorded many times. V is TRBV5-1 and J is TRBJ2-1, with 7 bases fitting TRBD2. V lost 9 bases and J lost 7; bases outside the gene matches: 13. CDR1 SGHRS and CDR2 YFSETQ come from the germline V gene. The CDR3 has 14 amino acids. The CDR3 reads CATRFGLAVNEQFF. DNA for the CDR3: TGCGCCACCCGGTTCGGGCTAGCGGTAAATGAGCAGTTCTTC.

This clonotype turned up a few times. An end of the junction does not agree with germline; a read error may underlie this. V gene TRBV18 combines with J gene TRBJ2-2; the D gene could be TRBD1 or TRBD2 (5 bases each). CDR1 is KGHSH and CDR2 is LQKENI in the germline V gene. There are 15 residues in the CDR3. Here the CDR3 reads CASSQAQGTTGELLF. The CDR3 DNA reads TGTGCCAGCTCACAAGCCCAGGGAACCACCGGGGAGCTGCTTTTT.

The chain recombines TRBV7-9 with TRBJ2-1; 10 nucleotides agree with TRBD2. CDR3 length: 17 residues. Unmatched junction bases numbered 11, after V lost 3 bases and J lost 6 bases. CDR1 is SEHNR and CDR2 is FQNEAQ in the germline V gene (reference sequence). CDR3 region: CASSFLGTSGIRNEQFF. The CDR3 DNA follows: TGTGCCAGCAGCTTCCTGGGAACTAGCGGGATACGCAATGAGCAGTTCTTC. Together with reference TRBV7-9 and TRBJ2-1, the CDR3 gives the full variable domain: DTGVSQNPRHKITKRGQNVTFRCDPISEHNRLYWYRQTLGQGPEFLTYFQNEAQLEKSRLLSDRFSAERPKGSFSTLEIQRTEQGDSAMYLCASSFLGTSGIRNEQFFGPGTRLTVL.

This clonotype was seen at least ten times. The V gene is TRBV14, the J gene TRBJ1-1, with D perhaps matching TRBD1 (6 bases). V was clipped by 1 base and J by 4 bases, with 16 bases between them. Germline CDR1 is SGHDN and CDR2 is FVKESK. The CDR3 loop spans 16 amino acids. CDR3 in amino acids: CASSQGVQGWSTEAFF. The CDR3 DNA sequence: TGTGCCAGCAGCCAAGGGGTACAGGGATGGAGCACTGAAGCTTTCTTT. The full variable domain, in which reference TRBV14 and TRBJ1-1 provide the parts outside the CDR3, is EAGVTQFPSHSVIEKGQTVTLRCDPISGHDNLYWYRRVMGKEIKFLLHFVKESKQDESGMPNNRFLAERTGGTYSTLKVQPAELEDSGVYFCASSQGVQGWSTEAFFGQGTRLTVV.

The J gene is TRBJ1-1, the V gene TRBV29-1; weak D call: TRBD1 (6 bases). In germline, CDR1 is SQVTM, CDR2 ANQGSEA. There are 14 residues in the CDR3. V was pared by 7 bases and J by 3 bases, with 18 bases between. CDR3 nucleotide sequence: TGCAGCGCCGGGGGGCCAAGGGGGGACACTGAAGCTTTCTTT. Translated: CSAGGPRGDTEAFF.

This clonotype was seen repeatedly, ten times or more. The CDR3 DNA follows: TGTGCCAGCTCACCCGACAGGGTCGCTGAAAAACTGTTTTTT. Translation: CASSPDRVAEKLFF. V and J are TRBV18 and TRBJ1-4; 7 positions match TRBD1. CDR1 KGHSH and CDR2 LQKENI come from the germline V gene. This CDR3 comprises 14 residues. After removal of 3 bases from V and 7 bases from J, the junction contained 5 bases not matched to a gene.

In this sample, this clonotype turned up a few times. No conserved phenylalanine or tryptophan is present at the end of the CDR3, so a read error is the likely explanation. This chain connects TRBV27 to TRBJ1-6; 7 bases are a match to TRBD1. The CDR3 length is 15 residues. Germline trimming cut 5 bases from V and 3 bases from J; bases unmatched to any gene: 4. CDR1 and CDR2 from the germline V gene are MNHEY and SMNVEV (reference sequence). The CDR3 spells CASSLGQIYNSPLHL. The CDR3 region has the DNA TGTGCCAGCAGTCTGGGACAGATCTATAATTCACCCCTCCACCTT.

The chain employs TRBV5-1 and TRBJ2-2; TRBD1 agrees at 10 bases. V lost 1 base and J lost 7; bases outside the gene matches: 4. The V gene's germline CDR1 is SGHRS and CDR2 YFSETQ. The CDR3 totals 15 residues. CDR3 loop: CASSLSTGGIGELFF. The CDR3 DNA is TGCGCCAGCAGCTTGTCGACAGGGGGCATCGGGGAGCTGTTTTTT.